The T cell receptor beta chain described here comes from a study of cytomegalovirus exposure and HLA in healthy donors. The study, taken as a whole, reports: In a later analysis, a genetic analysis reported fewer productive-TCR N-insertions in an Asian-associated ancestry cluster than the cohort average. In vitro experiments confirmed that three CMV-associated chains were specific for CMV antigens. Relative to equally common others, HLA-associated TCR beta chains showed greater clonal expansion in a later analysis. Later analysis identified around 15,000 TCR beta sequences associated with HLA alleles, using a false discovery rate threshold of 0.05.

On this clone: Its antigen remains unidentified.

CDR1 is LNHDA and CDR2 is SQIVND in the germline V gene (reference sequence). This CDR3 region has 17 residues. V gave up 3 bases and J gave up 2 bases; unmatched junction bases: 9. PCR employed 60 Vbeta and 13 Jbeta primers. Produced via immunoSEQ multiplex PCR; TCRdb's table is partial and in-frame only. The sample shows 150,000 to 200,000 clones, roughly 72% of them seen only once. The clonotype originates from a man aged 35-49 years in good health and CMV-seronegative. Sequenced input: PBMCs. The chain has TRBV19 and TRBJ2-1; TRBD2 matches at 8 bases. DNA of the CDR3: TGTGCCAGTAGTATGATTAGCGGGGTATTCACCTACAATGAGCAGTTCTTC. Translating gives CASSMISGVFTYNEQFF.